The sequence of this T cell receptor (beta chain) was determined in a study of blood T cell repertoires in COVID-19. Study background: Sources were T cells, B-cell-depleted T cells, or PBMCs; the material itself was cDNA or gDNA.

CDR1 and CDR2 (germline): MNHEY, SMNVEV (reference sequence). The CDR3 length is 16 residues. The V gene lost 3 bases and the J gene lost 7 bases, with 16 bases spanning the gap. Authors' methods: Estimates of nucleated cell counts were drawn from the amplification of reference gene primers. The assay was immunoSEQ multiplex PCR, and TCRdb's table has in-frame clones only and misses some. D and trimming come from the DNA, and the V and J calls and clone size come from that table. The sample shows some 350,000 clones, 80% to 90% of them seen only once. A single count supports this clone. The TCR was taken from a man aged 30-40 years with active or convalescent COVID-19. Sequences were obtained from peripheral blood. The rearrangement links TRBV27 to TRBJ1-6; D is uncertain. The CDR3 is CASSFLAEGFNSPLHF. The CDR3 nucleotides are TGTGCCAGCAGTTTCTTGGCAGAGGGCTTCAATTCACCCCTCCACTTT.